The sequence of this T cell receptor beta chain was determined in a study of blood T cell repertoires in COVID-19. Some clones are missing from TCRdb's copy, which holds only in-frame ones; the method was immunoSEQ multiplex PCR. Of about 33,000 clones listed, around 90% are singletons. Per germline, CDR1 MNHEY and CDR2 SMNVEV (reference sequence). The V and J ends lost 6 bases and 2 bases, in that order; junction bases with no gene match: 13. CDR3 length: 16 amino acids. This chain joins TRBV27 and TRBJ2-7; 7 positions agree with TRBD2. The TCR was taken from a man between 60 and 75 years old with acute or convalescent COVID-19. Sequenced input: peripheral blood. Written as DNA, the CDR3 is TGTGCCAGCAGCCTAACGGTGGCTAGCGGAACCTACGAGCAGTACTTC. It is translated as CASSLTVASGTYEQYF.